A selection of T cell receptor beta chains follows, all from one sample in a study of T cell changes during pregnancy in multiple sclerosis. Repertoires were generated with immunoSEQ multiplex PCR, while TCRdb's copy carries only in-frame clones and drops some. This sample has more than 9,000 clones; 75% to 90% occur once, and the top ten carry roughly 4.6%. The specimen was CD8+ T cells from peripheral blood mononuclear cells, collected in the first trimester of pregnancy. The receptor source for this set is a female donor in good health, enrolled as a control in a pregnancy study. Each CDR3 is given with its conserved first and last residue. The order of the fields is clone size, V gene, D gene, J gene, CDR3 DNA, CDR3 protein. D genes are given only for firm matches. The listing skips clone size in some rows; elsewhere it reads once, few, many or a size class.

NA	TRBV5-4	NA	TRBJ1-2	TGTGCCAGCAGCCATGGGGAGGGGGACTACATCGATAGCTACACCTTC	CASSHGEGDYIDSYTF
NA	TRBV7-9	NA	TRBJ1-1	TGTGCCAGCAGCTTAATCGGGTTGGGTATGGGCACTGAAGCTTTCTTT	CASSLIGLGMGTEAFF
NA	TRBV2	NA	TRBJ1-6	TGTGCCAGCAGTGAGTGGGGGCGTTCGTATAATTCACCCCTCCACTTT	CASSEWGRSYNSPLHF
NA	TRBV5-4	TRBD1	TRBJ1-2	TGTGCCAGCAGCCTCGGACAGGGGGGCTGGTATGGCTACACCTTC	CASSLGQGGWYGYTF
NA	TRBV5-6	TRBD1	TRBJ1-5	TGTGCCAGCAGCTTTAGACAGGGCCGGCTTAGGGATCAGCCCCAGCATTTT	CASSFRQGRLRDQPQHF
NA	TRBV13	NA	TRBJ2-1	TGTGCCAGCAGCCCGGAGGGGGGGGCTTCCTACAATGAGCAGTTCTTC	CASSPEGGASYNEQFF
medium-sized	TRBV5-1	TRBD1	TRBJ1-4	TGCGCCAGCAGCTTTGCAGGGGGCTGGAATGAAAAACTGTTTTTT	CASSFAGGWNEKLFF
NA	TRBV9	TRBD1	TRBJ1-4	TGTGCCAGCAGCGTACAAGGGGGCCCATTGGATGGAAAACTGTTTTTT	CASSVQGGPLDGKLFF
NA	TRBV2	NA	TRBJ1-2	TGTGCCAGCAGCCCCAGTGGGGGGAGCTATGGCTACACCTTC	CASSPSGGSYGYTF
NA	TRBV27	TRBD1	TRBJ1-1	TGTGCCAGCAGTGCAGGGGGCACTGAAGCTTTCTTT	CASSAGGTEAFF
NA	TRBV6-1	NA	TRBJ1-2	TGTGCCAGCAGTACCATTACATGGGGGGACTATGGCTACACCTTC	CASSTITWGDYGYTF
NA	TRBV27	TRBD1	TRBJ1-6	TGTGCCAGCAGGGACAGGGAGGATAATTCACCCCTCCACTTT	CASRDREDNSPLHF
NA	TRBV5-1	TRBD1	TRBJ1-1	TGCGCCAGCAGCTTGGCCTCGGTAGGGGGCGGGAACACTGAAGCTTTCTTT	CASSLASVGGGNTEAFF
few	TRBV27	TRBD1	TRBJ1-1	TGTGCCAGCAGTTTAAGACGGACAGGCACTGAAGCTTTCTTT	CASSLRRTGTEAFF
NA	TRBV27	TRBD1	TRBJ1-1	TGTGCCAGCAGACTAGGGGGCGACGCTTTCTTT	CASRLGGDAFF
NA	TRBV27	NA	TRBJ1-1	TGTGCCAGCAGTCTACGATTGAACACTGAAGCTTTCTTT	CASSLRLNTEAFF
NA	TRBV30	TRBD1	TRBJ1-3	TGTGCCTGGTTAACGAAGGGGGCGGGAAACACCATATATTTT	CAWLTKGAGNTIYF
NA	TRBV5-1	TRBD1	TRBJ1-1	TGCGCCAGCAGCTTGACAGACAGGGAATGGACTGAAGCTTTCTTT	CASSLTDREWTEAFF
NA	TRBV6-1	TRBD2	TRBJ2-3	TGTGCCAGCAGTGAAGAGCGGGGGGGCACAGATACGCAGTATTTT	CASSEERGGTDTQYF
NA	TRBV19	NA	TRBJ1-4	TGTGCCAGTAGTATAGCTCCGCCAAGGGGATTTGCAACTAATGAAAAACTGTTTTTT	CASSIAPPRGFATNEKLFF
once	TRBV11-3	TRBD1	TRBJ2-7	TGTGCCAGCAGCTTAGGAGGGACAGGGTACTCCTACGAGCAGTACTTC	CASSLGGTGYSYEQYF
NA	TRBV21-1	NA	TRBJ2-7	TGTGCCAGCAGCAAAGACAGGGACAGGAATTCCTACGAGCAGTACTTC	CASSKDRDRNSYEQYF
NA	TRBV6-5	NA	TRBJ1-1	TGTGCCAGCAGTTACTCGCGGATTGAGATGAACACTGAAGCTTTCTTT	CASSYSRIEMNTEAFF
NA	TRBV5-1	TRBD1	TRBJ1-4	TGCGCCAGCAGCTTGGCGGGACAGGGTAAAAAACTGTTTTTT	CASSLAGQGKKLFF